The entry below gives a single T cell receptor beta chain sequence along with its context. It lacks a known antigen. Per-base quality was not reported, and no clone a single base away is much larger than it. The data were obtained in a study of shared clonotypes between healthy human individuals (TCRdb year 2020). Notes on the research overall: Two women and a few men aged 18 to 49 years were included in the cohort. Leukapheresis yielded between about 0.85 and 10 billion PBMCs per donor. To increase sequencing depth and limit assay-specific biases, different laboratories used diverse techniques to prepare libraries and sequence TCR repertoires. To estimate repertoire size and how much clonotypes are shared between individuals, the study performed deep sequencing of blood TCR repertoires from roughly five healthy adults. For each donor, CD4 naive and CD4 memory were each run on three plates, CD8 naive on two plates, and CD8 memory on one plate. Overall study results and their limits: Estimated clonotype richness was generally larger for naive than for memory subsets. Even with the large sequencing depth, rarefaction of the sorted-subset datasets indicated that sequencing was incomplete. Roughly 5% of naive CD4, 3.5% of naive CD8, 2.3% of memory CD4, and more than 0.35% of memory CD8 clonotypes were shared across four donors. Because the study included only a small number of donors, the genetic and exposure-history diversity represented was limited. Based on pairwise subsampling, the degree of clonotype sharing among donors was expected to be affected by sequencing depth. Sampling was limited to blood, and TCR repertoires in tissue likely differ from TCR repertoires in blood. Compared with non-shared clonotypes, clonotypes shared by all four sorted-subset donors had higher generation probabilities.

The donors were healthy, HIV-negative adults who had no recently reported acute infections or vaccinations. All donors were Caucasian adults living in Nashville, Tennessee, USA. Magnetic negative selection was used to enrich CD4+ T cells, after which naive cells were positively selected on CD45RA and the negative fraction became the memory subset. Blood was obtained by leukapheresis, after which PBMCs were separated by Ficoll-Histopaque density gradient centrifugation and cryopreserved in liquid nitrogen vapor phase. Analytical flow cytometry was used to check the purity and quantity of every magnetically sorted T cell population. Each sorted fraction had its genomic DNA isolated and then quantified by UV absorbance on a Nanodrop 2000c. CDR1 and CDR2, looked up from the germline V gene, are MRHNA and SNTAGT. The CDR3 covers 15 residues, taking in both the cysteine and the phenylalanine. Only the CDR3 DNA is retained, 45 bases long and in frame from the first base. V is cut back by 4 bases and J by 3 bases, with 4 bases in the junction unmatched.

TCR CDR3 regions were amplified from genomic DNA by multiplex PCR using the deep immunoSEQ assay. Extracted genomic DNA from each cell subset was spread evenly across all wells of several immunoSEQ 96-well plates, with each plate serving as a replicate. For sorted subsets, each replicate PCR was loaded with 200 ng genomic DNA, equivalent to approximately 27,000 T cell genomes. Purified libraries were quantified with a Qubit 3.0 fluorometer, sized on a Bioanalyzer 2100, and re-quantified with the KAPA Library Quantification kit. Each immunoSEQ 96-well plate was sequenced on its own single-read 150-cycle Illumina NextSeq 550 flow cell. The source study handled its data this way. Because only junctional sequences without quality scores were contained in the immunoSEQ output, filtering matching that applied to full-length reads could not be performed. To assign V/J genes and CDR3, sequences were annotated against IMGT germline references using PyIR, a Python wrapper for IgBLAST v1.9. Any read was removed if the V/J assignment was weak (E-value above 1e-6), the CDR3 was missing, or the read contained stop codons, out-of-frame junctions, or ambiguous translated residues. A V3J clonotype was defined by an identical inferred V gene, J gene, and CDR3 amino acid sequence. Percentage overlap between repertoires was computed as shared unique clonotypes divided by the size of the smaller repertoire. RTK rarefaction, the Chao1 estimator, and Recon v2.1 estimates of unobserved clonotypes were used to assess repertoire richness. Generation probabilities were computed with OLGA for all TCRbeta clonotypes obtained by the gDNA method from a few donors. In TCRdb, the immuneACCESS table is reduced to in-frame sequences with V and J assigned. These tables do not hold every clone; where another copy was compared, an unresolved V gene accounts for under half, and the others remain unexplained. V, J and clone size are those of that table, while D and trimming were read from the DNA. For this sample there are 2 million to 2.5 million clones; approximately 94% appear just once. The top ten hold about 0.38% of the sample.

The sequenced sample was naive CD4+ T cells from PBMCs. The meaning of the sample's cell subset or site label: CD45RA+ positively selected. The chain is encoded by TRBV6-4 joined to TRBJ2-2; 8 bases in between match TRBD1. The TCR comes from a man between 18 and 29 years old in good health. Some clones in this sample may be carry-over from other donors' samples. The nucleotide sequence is TGTGCCAGCAGTGTTGAGGGACAGGACACCGGGGAGCTGTTTTTT. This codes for CASSVEGQDTGELFF.